Listed below are T cell receptor beta chains from one sample, sequenced in a study of blood T cells in healthy people across ages. TCRdb ran MiXCR on the 5' RACE reads and lists one entry per CDR3 protein. The repertoire holds around 800,000 distinct CDR3 sequences, 35% to 60% seen once, with 15% to 20% in the top ten. Input material: blood. Source of these receptors: a man older than 75 in good health. Both conserved end residues are trimmed from each CDR3. The size field is filled for only some rows; it gives once, few, many or a size class.

abundance,j_gene,v_gene,CDR3aa
-,TRBJ2-6,TRBV6-6,ASRSTGAGANVLT
few,TRBJ2-7,TRBV7-8,ASSLSSPTGGSYEQY
-,TRBJ2-5,TRBV3-1,ASSPQTTGAETQY
-,TRBJ2-7,TRBV20-1,SAKDRPDYEQY
few,TRBJ2-1,TRBV20-1,SAPPGSGRPNEQF
-,TRBJ2-3,TRBV2,ATQFGTTSTDTQY
-,TRBJ1-1,TRBV7-2,ASSRDRDRFDAF
-,TRBJ2-1,TRBV28,ASRPIPRYPRSYNEQF
many,TRBJ2-3,TRBV4-2,ASSHDIQGMGGTDTQY
few,TRBJ2-7,TRBV4-3,ASSQVLGGHEQY
few,TRBJ1-5,TRBV6-5,ASSYGQGNQPQH
few,TRBJ2-4,TRBV5-6,ASARWALAKNIQY
-,TRBJ2-4,TRBV7-3,ASSPWELLAKNIQY
-,TRBJ2-5,TRBV6-5,ASSRSGTRQETQY
-,TRBJ2-4,TRBV18,ASSPPAAKNIQY
-,TRBJ2-5,TRBV20-1,SALTGMSQETQY